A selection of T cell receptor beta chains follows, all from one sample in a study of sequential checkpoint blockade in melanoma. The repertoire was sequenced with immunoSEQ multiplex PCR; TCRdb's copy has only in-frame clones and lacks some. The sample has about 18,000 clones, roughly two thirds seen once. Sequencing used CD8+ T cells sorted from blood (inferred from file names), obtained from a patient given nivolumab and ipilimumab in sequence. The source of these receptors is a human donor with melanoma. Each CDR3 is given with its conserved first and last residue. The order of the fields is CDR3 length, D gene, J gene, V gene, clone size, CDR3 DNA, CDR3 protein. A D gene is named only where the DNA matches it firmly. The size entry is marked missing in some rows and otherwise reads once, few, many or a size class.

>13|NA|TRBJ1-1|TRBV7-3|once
TGTGCCAGCAGCTTGGGGGAGGGCACTGAAGCTTTCTTT
CASSLGEGTEAFF
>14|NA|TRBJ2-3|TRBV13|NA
TGTGCCAGCAGTCGGCGGGGGCACACAGATACGCAGTATTTT
CASSRRGHTDTQYF
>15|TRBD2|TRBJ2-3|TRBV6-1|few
TGTGCCAGCAGTGAACAAAGCGGGGGGGCAGATACGCAGTATTTT
CASSEQSGGADTQYF
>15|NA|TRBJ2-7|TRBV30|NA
TGTGCCTGGGGGTTCTGGAGCGGAGCATTGTACGAGCAGTACTTC
CAWGFWSGALYEQYF
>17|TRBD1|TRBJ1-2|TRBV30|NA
TGTGCCTGGAGTGCAGGGGGCAGACTTGGGGCTAACTATGGCTACACCTTC
CAWSAGGRLGANYGYTF
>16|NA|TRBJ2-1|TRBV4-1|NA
TGCGCCAGCAGCCATCTACAGGGGGGGGTGGGGTATGAGCAGTTCTTC
CASSHLQGGVGYEQFF
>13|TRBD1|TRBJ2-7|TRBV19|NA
TGTGCCAGTAGCTTTGGACAGGCCTACGAGCAGTACTTC
CASSFGQAYEQYF
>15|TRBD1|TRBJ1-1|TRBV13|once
TGTGCCAGTTTTATGCCGGGACAGGGTAGGACTGAAGCTTTCTTT
CASFMPGQGRTEAFF
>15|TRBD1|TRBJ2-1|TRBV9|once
TGTGCCAGCAGCGTAGAAGGGGGCCTCTACAATGAGCAGTTCTTC
CASSVEGGLYNEQFF
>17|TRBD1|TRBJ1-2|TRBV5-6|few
TGTGCCAGCAGCTTGGCAGGGGGCCAATTCGCTAACTATGGCTACACCTTC
CASSLAGGQFANYGYTF